This T cell receptor (beta chain) was captured by sequencing in a study of blood T cell repertoires in COVID-19. Study information: Acute-phase and convalescent COVID-19 samples originated in the United States, Italy and Spain. Sources were T cells, B-cell-depleted T cells, or PBMCs; the material itself was cDNA or gDNA.

Authors' processing steps: Estimation of nucleated cell counts relied on the amplification of reference gene primers. Profiling relied on immunoSEQ multiplex PCR, and the TCRdb table lists in-frame clones only, not all of them. That table furnishes V, J and clone size, whereas the DNA furnished D and trimming. The table records around 130,000 clones, 75% to 90% of them present only once. Looked up from germline, CDR1 is LNHDA and CDR2 is SQIVND (reference sequence). This CDR3 spans 15 amino acids. Between the trimmed V and J ends, which lost 2 bases and 4 bases, there was a span of 11 bases. Source material: peripheral blood. This clonotype was obtained from a man aged 45-60 years with active or convalescent COVID-19. V is TRBV19 and J is TRBJ2-2, with D uncertain. The CDR3 sequence: CASSISGLGTGELFF. Written as DNA, the CDR3 is TGTGCCAGTAGTATATCTGGGCTTGGCACCGGGGAGCTGTTTTTT.